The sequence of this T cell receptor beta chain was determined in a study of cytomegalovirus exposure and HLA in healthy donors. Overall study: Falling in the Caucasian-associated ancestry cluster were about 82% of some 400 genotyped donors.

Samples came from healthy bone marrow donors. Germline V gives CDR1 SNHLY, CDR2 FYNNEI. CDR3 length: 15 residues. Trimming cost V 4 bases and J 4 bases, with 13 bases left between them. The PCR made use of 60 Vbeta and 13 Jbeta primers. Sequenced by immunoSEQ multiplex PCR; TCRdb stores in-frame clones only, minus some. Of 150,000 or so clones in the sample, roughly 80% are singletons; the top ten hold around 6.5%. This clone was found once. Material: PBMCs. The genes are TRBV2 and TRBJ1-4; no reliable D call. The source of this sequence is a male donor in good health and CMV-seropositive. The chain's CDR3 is CASSGLFTFNEKLFF. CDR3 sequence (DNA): TGTGCCAGCAGTGGACTTTTCACCTTTAATGAAAAACTGTTTTTT.